The TCR beta chain under discussion was sequenced for a study of cytomegalovirus exposure and HLA in healthy donors. Researchers ran the PCR with 60 Vbeta and 13 Jbeta primers. Generated by immunoSEQ multiplex PCR, the TCRdb table keeps only in-frame clones and is missing some. The sample includes about 120,000 clones, approximately 81% of them seen just once. The donors were healthy bone marrow donors. Broader study findings: A further, later analysis showed that HLA-associated TCR beta chains (compared with equally common others) were more clonally expanded. Analysis performed later found roughly 17,000 TCR beta sequences associated with HLA alleles at 0.05 false discovery rate. An analysis done earlier found most TCR beta V segments productive about 87% or about 30% of the time.

Note on this clone: What it recognizes is unknown.

Sample: PBMCs. This receptor was identified in a young woman in good health and CMV-seronegative.

The DNA of the CDR3 is TGTGCCAGCAGTTATGCGGGAGGGGATGAGCAGTTCTTC. Its translation is CASSYAGGDEQFF. The chain has TRBV28 and TRBJ2-1, with TRBD2 matching over 9 bases. The J segment lost 8 bases and the V segment lost 4 bases, leaving 3 bases of the junction unmatched. CDR3 length: 13 amino acids. Germline values: CDR1 MDHEN, CDR2 SYDVKM.